These T cell receptor beta chains were read from a single sample in a study of T cell responses to AZD1222 COVID-19 vaccine. Generated by immunoSEQ multiplex PCR, the TCRdb table keeps only in-frame clones and is missing some. Altogether 140,000 to 150,000 clones are present, under 95% being singletons, with the ten largest covering less than 3.5%. Specimen: peripheral blood, collected on day 0 of MenACWY control vaccination. These receptors were collected from an adult in good health. Each CDR3 is given with its conserved first and last residue. The D gene is left open where the match is weak. Rows may omit the clone size; those that give it use once, few, many or a size class.

d_call clone_size j_call v_call cdr3_aa cdr3_nt
. . TRBJ1-2 TRBV7-9 CASSLGDTVAVPHNYGYTF TGTGCCAGCAGCTTAGGGGACACGGTCGCTGTTCCCCACAACTATGGCTACACCTTC
. . TRBJ2-7 TRBV3-1/TRBV3-2 CASSQVAEQYF TGTGCCAGCAGCCAAGTTGCCGAGCAGTACTTC
TRBD1 once TRBJ1-2 TRBV7-2 CASSLAGQNFYGYTF TGTGCCAGCAGCTTAGCGGGACAGAACTTCTATGGTTACACCTTC
. . TRBJ2-7 TRBV7-8 CASSLWVGVAYEQYF TGTGCCAGCAGCTTATGGGTGGGAGTGGCCTACGAGCAGTACTTC
TRBD1 . TRBJ1-2 TRBV27 CASRAGGNYGYTF TGTGCCAGCAGGGCAGGGGGCAACTATGGCTACACCTTC
TRBD2 . TRBJ2-5 TRBV6-1 CASRKTAGQETQYF TGTGCCAGCAGGAAGACAGCGGGACAAGAGACCCAGTACTTC
. . TRBJ1-1 TRBV28 CASIIGGPRNTEAFF TGTGCCAGCATTATCGGGGGCCCAAGGAACACTGAAGCTTTCTTT
. . TRBJ1-1 TRBV29-1 CSVEGTRVANTEAFF TGCAGCGTTGAAGGAACCAGGGTAGCGAACACTGAAGCTTTCTTT
. . TRBJ2-7 TRBV27 CASSFSKNYEQYF TGTGCCAGCAGTTTCAGTAAGAACTACGAGCAGTACTTC
TRBD1 . TRBJ2-5 TRBV9 CASSARQGETQYF TGTGCCAGCAGCGCCCGACAGGGAGAGACCCAGTACTTC
TRBD1 . TRBJ1-6 TRBV5-1 CASRALGTAAVNLHF TGCGCCAGCAGGGCTCTGGGGACAGCCGCCGTTAACCTCCACTTT
. once TRBJ1-1 TRBV4-2 CASSQDLGTQAFF TGTGCCAGCAGCCAAGATTTAGGTACCCAAGCTTTCTTT
TRBD1 . TRBJ1-1 TRBV5-1 CASSLVPGGLNTEAFF TGCGCCAGCAGCTTGGTCCCAGGGGGGCTGAACACTGAAGCTTTCTTT
TRBD1 . TRBJ1-3 TRBV2 CASSPDRGDGNTIYF TGTGCCAGCAGCCCGGACAGGGGAGATGGAAACACCATATATTTT
TRBD1 . TRBJ1-1 TRBV18 CASSQGQGWSEAFF TGTGCCAGCTCACAGGGACAGGGGTGGTCTGAAGCTTTCTTT
. . TRBJ1-5 TRBV5-4 CASSFGGGSFEPQHF TGTGCCAGCAGCTTTGGGGGGGGCTCCTTCGAGCCCCAGCATTTT
. . TRBJ2-7 TRBV19 CASSMGLGVEQYF TGTGCCAGTAGTATGGGACTGGGGGTCGAGCAGTACTTC
TRBD1 . TRBJ2-7 TRBV19 CASSVPGQIHEQYF TGTGCCAGTAGTGTCCCGGGACAGATCCACGAGCAGTACTTC
. . TRBJ1-1 TRBV29-1 CSVLGPTNTEAFF TGCAGCGTTCTTGGCCCTACTAACACTGAAGCTTTCTTT
. . TRBJ1-3 TRBV18 CASSPRQSRSGNTIYF TGTGCCAGCTCACCAAGACAGTCTCGTTCTGGAAACACCATATATTTT
. once TRBJ1-5 TRBV6-1 CASSEGPHSNQPQHF TGTGCCAGCAGTGAAGGGCCCCATAGCAATCAGCCCCAGCATTTT
TRBD1 . TRBJ2-2 TRBV2 CASRARDSNTGELFF TGTGCCAGCAGGGCCCGGGACAGTAACACCGGGGAGCTGTTTTTT
. . TRBJ2-7 TRBV4-1 CASSQEERTSTYEQYF TGCGCCAGCAGCCAAGAAGAGAGGACTTCGACCTACGAGCAGTACTTC
TRBD1 few TRBJ2-7 TRBV9 CASSPRTGRNEQYF TGTGCCAGCAGCCCACGGACAGGGCGGAACGAGCAGTACTTC
. . TRBJ2-7 TRBV19 CASSPSRAIEGYEQYF TGTGCCAGTAGTCCTTCGAGGGCCATTGAAGGATACGAGCAGTACTTC
TRBD1 . TRBJ1-1 TRBV5-1 CASSVRDSLNTEAFF TGCGCCAGCAGCGTCCGGGACAGCCTGAACACTGAAGCTTTCTTT
. . TRBJ2-7 TRBV6-6 CASGSSSYEQYF TGTGCCAGCGGGTCAAGCTCCTACGAGCAGTACTTC
TRBD1 . TRBJ1-4 TRBV3-1/TRBV3-2 CASQNRGDEKLFF TGTGCCAGCCAGAACAGGGGAGACGAAAAACTGTTTTTT
. . TRBJ1-3 TRBV11-3 CASSLGTAGNTIYF TGTGCCAGCAGCTTGGGCACCGCTGGAAACACCATATATTTT
TRBD2 . TRBJ2-1 TRBV7-9 CASSSSLADEQFF TGTGCCAGCAGCTCCTCTCTAGCGGATGAGCAGTTCTTC
TRBD1 few TRBJ1-2 TRBV3-1/TRBV3-2 CASSPAGTVDGYTF TGTGCCAGCAGCCCCGCCGGGACAGTAGATGGCTACACCTTC
. once TRBJ1-1 TRBV27 CASSLTGYNEAFF TGTGCCAGCAGCCTCACAGGGTATAATGAAGCTTTCTTT
. once TRBJ2-7 TRBV7-8 CASSLARTVQYF TGTGCCAGCAGCTTAGCCAGGACAGTGCAGTACTTC
. . TRBJ1-6 TRBV5-1 CASSLAEGVSPLHF TGCGCCAGCAGCTTGGCCGAAGGGGTCTCACCCCTCCACTTT
TRBD1 . TRBJ1-3 TRBV7-9 CASSLRAGTGTGNTIYF TGTGCCAGCAGCTTAAGGGCCGGGACAGGGACTGGAAACACCATATATTTT
. . TRBJ2-7 TRBV15 CATSRDLGRKTYEQYF TGTGCCACCAGCAGAGATTTAGGGCGGAAGACCTACGAGCAGTACTTC
TRBD2 once TRBJ2-7 TRBV6-5 CASRGLARSYEQYF TGTGCCAGCAGGGGACTAGCGCGATCCTACGAGCAGTACTTC
. . TRBJ1-4 TRBV28 CASTLGDRVGEKLFF TGTGCCAGCACCTTGGGGGATAGGGTCGGCGAAAAACTGTTTTTT
. . TRBJ1-1 TRBV10-3 CAISDSGGVNEAFF TGTGCCATCAGTGATAGCGGGGGCGTAAACGAAGCTTTCTTT
. . TRBJ2-2 TRBV7-6 CASGQGGMNTGELFF TGTGCCAGCGGCCAAGGGGGGATGAACACCGGGGAGCTGTTTTTT
. . TRBJ1-5 TRBV3-1/TRBV3-2 CASSQGREGQPQHF TGTGCCAGCTCTCAAGGGAGGGAGGGTCAGCCCCAGCATTTT
. . TRBJ2-5 TRBV12-3/TRBV12-4 CASSKNRWETQYF TGTGCCAGCAGTAAGAACCGCTGGGAGACCCAGTACTTC
. . TRBJ2-7 TRBV10-3 CAISGGLRVSYEQYF TGTGCCATCAGTGGTGGTCTAAGGGTATCCTACGAGCAGTACTTC
. . TRBJ2-7 TRBV5-1 CASSSTNSYEQYF TGCGCCAGCAGCTCCACCAACTCCTACGAGCAGTACTTC
. . TRBJ2-7 TRBV6-5 CASSYSARTANYEQYF TGTGCCAGCAGTTACTCGGCAAGGACAGCTAACTACGAGCAGTACTTC
. once TRBJ1-6 TRBV10-3 CAISEEGIRDSPLHF TGTGCCATCAGTGAGGAAGGCATACGGGATTCACCCCTCCACTTT
TRBD1 . TRBJ1-2 TRBV28 CATNSGGDYGYTF TGTGCCACTAATTCAGGGGGAGACTATGGCTACACCTTC
. . TRBJ2-7 TRBV6-1 CASSEVPLDEQYF TGTGCCAGCAGTGAAGTCCCTCTGGACGAGCAGTACTTC
. . TRBJ1-2 TRBV2 CASSADYGYTF TGTGCCTCATCGGCAGACTATGGCTACACCTTC
TRBD1 . TRBJ1-1 TRBV5-1 CASRLPGQATFF TGCGCCAGCAGGTTACCGGGACAGGCGACTTTCTTT
. . TRBJ1-5 TRBV27 CASGPSGNQPQHF TGTGCCAGCGGCCCATCGGGGAATCAGCCCCAGCATTTT
. . TRBJ2-7 TRBV7-8 CASTLGGGPSYEQYF TGTGCCAGCACCCTTGGGGGGGGGCCCTCCTACGAGCAGTACTTC
TRBD2 . TRBJ2-7 TRBV6-5 CASSGGGYEQYF TGTGCCAGTTCAGGCGGGGGATACGAGCAGTACTTC
TRBD2 . TRBJ2-3 TRBV19 CASSTTSRGDTQYF TGTGCCAGTAGCACGACTAGCCGGGGAGATACGCAGTATTTT
. few TRBJ1-3 TRBV13 CASSLGQVLSGNTIYF TGTGCCAGCAGCTTAGGCCAGGTTTTATCTGGAAACACCATATATTTT
. . TRBJ2-7 TRBV2 CAGSEGPSSYEQYF TGTGCCGGATCCGAGGGCCCTAGCTCCTACGAGCAGTACTTC
TRBD1 once TRBJ2-7 TRBV5-1 CASSLDRGPYEQYF TGCGCCAGCAGCTTGGACAGGGGGCCGTACGAGCAGTACTTC
TRBD1 . TRBJ1-4 TRBV2 CASTGGQGATNEKLFF TGTGCCAGCACCGGGGGACAGGGGGCGACTAATGAAAAACTGTTTTTT
. . TRBJ1-4 TRBV2 CASSQLKGGLGEKLFF TGTGCCAGCAGCCAACTCAAGGGGGGGCTTGGGGAAAAACTGTTTTTT